This TCR beta chain was documented in a study of shared T cell receptors in the human thymus. The table came from immunoSEQ multiplex PCR; TCRdb's copy has only in-frame clones and leaves some out. This sample has 550,000 to 800,000 clones, with approximately 85% found just once. This CDR3 region has 13 residues. CDR1 is SGHAT and CDR2 is FQNNGV in the germline V gene. V lost 7 bases and J 15 bases, leaving 22 bases between the germline ends. These records were also assigned to another study, of human thymus T cells. As that report states: Related research described thymic repertoires that were highly overlapping among unrelated individuals.

The genes are TRBV11-2 and TRBJ2-1; weak D call: TRBD2 (6 bases). The sequenced sample was thymocytes. The sequence derives from a girl under three years old with a congenital heart defect. The CDR3 protein is CASTHDPPGEGFF. CDR3 DNA: TGTGCCAGCACCCACGATCCCCCGGGGGAAGGGTTCTTC. The variable domain in full, completed from reference TRBV11-2 and TRBJ2-1, reads EAGVAQSPRYKIIEKRQSVAFWCNPISGHATLYWYQQILGQGPKLLIQFQNNGVVDDSQLPKDRFSAERLKGVDSTLKIQPAKLEDSAVYLCASTHDPPGEGFFGPGTRLTVL.